A selection of T cell receptor beta chains follows, all from one sample in a study of T-cell memory formation after mild COVID-19. TCRdb analysed the 5' RACE reads with MiXCR anew, one entry per CDR3 protein. The table shows some 210,000 distinct CDR3 sequences, with 15% to 20% occurring only once. The source material was PBMCs or a T cell subset sorted from them (not recorded which). The receptors shown here come from an adult woman who had mild COVID-19 (a few samples of this study predate the infection). Cell type and time point are not known. Both conserved end residues are trimmed from each CDR3. The D gene is left open where the match is weak.

d_gene,j_gene,v_gene,CDR3aa
NA,TRBJ2-3,TRBV18,ASSPPSRWATDTQY
NA,TRBJ1-6,TRBV6-5,ATGEQTNSPLH
NA,TRBJ2-1,TRBV25-1,ASSTSDSAGFNEQF
NA,TRBJ1-3,TRBV7-9,ASSLGGLLNGNTIY
NA,TRBJ2-5,TRBV19,ASSFRLYQETQY
NA,TRBJ2-7,TRBV4-1,ASSQGQAVSSYEQY
NA,TRBJ2-1,TRBV6-5,ASRRGSGNEQF
TRBD2,TRBJ2-1,TRBV10-3,AISERASGGLGEQF
NA,TRBJ2-2,TRBV24-1,ATSGGQWTGELF
NA,TRBJ2-7,TRBV18,ASSPLAPARGEQY
TRBD2,TRBJ2-7,TRBV5-4,ASSPGLAGGRGEQY
NA,TRBJ2-7,TRBV4-3,ASSQGAAGRAYEQY
NA,TRBJ2-1,TRBV29-1,SVDSYNEQF
TRBD1,TRBJ2-7,TRBV29-1,SVEDGQGAYEQY
NA,TRBJ2-3,TRBV2,ASSLTGGGDTQY
TRBD1,TRBJ2-3,TRBV4-1,ASSQDQVPGGDTQY
NA,TRBJ2-1,TRBV18,ASSPDEQF
TRBD1,TRBJ1-1,TRBV3-1,ASSRGGQGRSEAF
NA,TRBJ2-5,TRBV15,ATSRERTVLGTQY
NA,TRBJ1-2,TRBV5-1,ASSQIQGDGYT
NA,TRBJ2-7,TRBV11-2,ASSLGPEQY